Shown below are 25 T cell receptor beta chains from a single sample sequenced in a study of shared clonotypes between healthy human individuals (dated by TCRdb to about 2020). Library construction relied on the immunoSEQ multiplex PCR assay. Sourced from immuneACCESS, this table was stored by TCRdb with only in-frame sequences that have V and J called. A share of the clones is absent; for the studies checked, an unresolved V gene accounts for under half, and the remainder has no known explanation. Present in this sample are 600,000 to 750,000 clones, less than 95% of which were seen just once. About a third of the sample rests with the top ten. Specimen: memory CD8+ T cells from PBMCs. The cell subset or site label corresponds to: CD45RO+ cells pooled with CCR7-negative TemRA cells. These receptors originate from a man younger than 35 in good health. Some clones in this sample may be carry-over from other donors' samples.

Worth noting for this clone: The sample carries other DNA sequences with the same CDR3. The chain combines TRBV18 with TRBJ2-1, with D hard to call. This CDR3 spans 12 amino acids. V lost 3 bases and J 6 bases, leaving 6 bases between the germline ends. From germline, CDR1 is KGHSH and CDR2 LQKENI. CDR3 loop: CASSPLGNEQFF. In nucleotides, the CDR3 is TGTGCCAGCTCACCGCTCGGCAATGAGCAGTTCTTC.

The genes are TRBV4-3 and TRBJ2-1; perhaps D is TRBD1 or TRBD2 (6 bases each). V shed 4 bases and J shed 9 bases, with 16 bases lying between them. Germline CDR1 is LGHNA and CDR2 is YSLEER. The CDR3 is made up of 14 amino acids. The CDR3 loop reads CASSRGQWGAEQFF. CDR3 sequence (DNA): TGCGCCAGCAGCCGAGGACAGTGGGGGGCTGAGCAGTTCTTC.

The chain employs TRBV7-9 and TRBJ2-7, with TRBD1 matching over 9 bases. CDR1 SEHNR and CDR2 FQNEAQ come from the germline V gene (reference sequence). V shed 5 bases and J 4 bases; nucleotides not matched to a gene: 6. The length of the CDR3 is 14 residues. The CDR3 coding sequence is TGTGCCAGCAGCGCCGGGACAGGGCCATACGAGCAGTACTTC. Its translation is CASSAGTGPYEQYF.

The V gene is TRBV9, the J gene TRBJ2-7; 7 positions agree with TRBD2. CDR1 SGDLS and CDR2 YYNGEE come from the germline V gene. The ends lost 1 base at V and 2 bases at J; junction bases unmatched: 9. This CDR3 contains 16 residues. The CDR3 coding sequence is TGTGCCAGCAGCGTATACGCTAGCGGAACAGCCTACGAGCAGTACTTC. Protein product: CASSVYASGTAYEQYF. Full variable domain (missing parts from reference TRBV9 and TRBJ2-7): DSGVTQTPKHLITATGQRVTLRCSPRSGDLSVYWYQQSLDQGLQFLIQYYNGEERAKGNILERFSAQQFPDLHSELNLSSLELGDSALYFCASSVYASGTAYEQYFGPGTRLTVT.

V usage is TRBV9 and J usage is TRBJ2-1; D might be TRBD1 or TRBD2, each matching 5 bases. The germline V gene has CDR1 SGDLS and CDR2 YYNGEE. The V gene lost 0 bases and the J gene lost 3 bases, with 19 bases spanning the gap. The CDR3 length is 18 residues. CDR3 coding DNA: TGTGCCAGCAGCGTAGCACGGGGCGGTCCCCTATTCTACAATGAGCAGTTCTTC. This encodes CASSVARGGPLFYNEQFF.

This chain connects TRBV11-2 to TRBJ1-2; D unclear. The CDR3 runs to 15 residues. CDR1 SGHAT and CDR2 FQNNGV come from the germline V gene. Trimming left V 0 bases short and J 6 bases short, with 14 bases between. The CDR3 sequence is CASSLELSWFDGYTF. For the CDR3, the DNA is TGTGCCAGCAGCTTAGAGTTATCATGGTTCGATGGCTACACCTTC. The variable domain in full, completed from reference TRBV11-2 and TRBJ1-2, reads EAGVAQSPRYKIIEKRQSVAFWCNPISGHATLYWYQQILGQGPKLLIQFQNNGVVDDSQLPKDRFSAERLKGVDSTLKIQPAKLEDSAVYLCASSLELSWFDGYTFGSGTRLTVV.

This chain joins TRBV4-1 and TRBJ2-5; TRBD2 might be the D (5 bases). The CDR3 has 15 amino acids. Trimming removed 4 bases at V and 7 bases at J, with 19 bases between. Germline loops: CDR1 MGHRA, CDR2 YSYEKL. CDR3 bases: TGCGCCAGCAGCCCGGAGGCCGGGCCCTACGTGACCCAGTACTTC. Protein: CASSPEAGPYVTQYF.

The chain links TRBV27 to TRBJ2-7, with TRBD2 matching 11 bases. The CDR3 extends over 17 amino acids. The germline V gene encodes CDR1 MNHEY and CDR2 SMNVEV (reference sequence). The V and J ends lost 2 bases and 2 bases, in that order; junction bases with no gene match: 8. This CDR3 is CASSLPSPSGRTYEQYF. CDR3 sequence (DNA): TGTGCCAGCAGTTTACCCTCCCCTAGCGGGAGGACCTACGAGCAGTACTTC.

This chain uses TRBV19 with TRBJ2-3, with 9 bases lining up with TRBD1. Germline values: CDR1 LNHDA, CDR2 SQIVND (reference sequence). The CDR3 loop spans 19 amino acids. Unmatched junction bases numbered 14, after V lost 0 bases and J lost 4 bases. The CDR3 DNA follows: TGTGCCAGTAGTATAGATCTCAACTCGGGGACAGGGAGGGCAGATACGCAGTATTTT. Translated: CASSIDLNSGTGRADTQYF. Full variable domain (missing parts from reference TRBV19 and TRBJ2-3): DGGITQSPKYLFRKEGQNVTLSCEQNLNHDAMYWYRQDPGQGLRLIYYSQIVNDFQKGDIAEGYSVSREKKESFPLTVTSAQKNPTAFYLCASSIDLNSGTGRADTQYFGPGTRLTVL.

V gene TRBV27 combines with J gene TRBJ1-3; weak D call: TRBD1 (5 bases). In germline, CDR1 is MNHEY, CDR2 SMNVEV (reference sequence). This CDR3 has 16 amino acids. V lost 5 bases to trimming and J lost 2 bases, with 16 bases between them. The DNA for the CDR3 is TGTGCCAGCAGTCCATTCCTAAGGGGAGCTGGAAACACCATATATTTT. Protein product: CASSPFLRGAGNTIYF.

The chain carries TRBV7-9 and TRBJ2-3; D is ambiguous. Germline V gene data show CDR1 as SEHNR and CDR2 as FQNEAQ (reference sequence). The CDR3 has 16 amino acids. The V and J ends lost 4 bases and 0 bases respectively, with 14 bases between them. The CDR3 sequence is CASSSLTKPSTDTQYF. The DNA for the CDR3 is TGTGCCAGCAGCTCATTGACCAAGCCTAGCACAGATACGCAGTATTTT.

V gene TRBV9 combines with J gene TRBJ2-6; D gene unclear. CDR3 length equals 16 residues. CDR1 SGDLS and CDR2 YYNGEE come from the germline V gene. V was clipped by 1 base and J by 0 bases, with 8 bases between them. CDR3 sequence reads: CASSVTPASGANVLTF. The CDR3 region has the DNA TGTGCCAGCAGCGTAACTCCCGCCTCTGGGGCCAACGTCCTGACTTTC.

The chain uses TRBV15 and TRBJ2-7; possibly TRBD2 for D (6 bases). Germline CDR1 reads LNHNV; CDR2 reads YYDKDF (reference sequence). The V end lost 7 bases, the J end lost 1 base, and 11 bases lay between the germline ends. The CDR3 covers 13 residues. This CDR3 reads CATTAGPSYEQYF. The DNA of the CDR3 is TGTGCCACCACGGCGGGACCTTCCTACGAGCAGTACTTC.

This chain connects TRBV7-8 to TRBJ2-3, with 11 bases fitting TRBD2. Germline assignment: CDR1 SGHVS and CDR2 FQNEAQ. V dropped 5 bases and J dropped 2; count of bases not matched to a gene: 12. This CDR3 spans 18 amino acids. CDR3 loop: CASSTFTSGREATDTQYF. CDR3 in DNA: TGTGCCAGCAGCACATTCACTAGCGGGAGAGAGGCCACAGATACGCAGTATTTT.

In this sample, this clone turned up once. The chain is built from TRBV9 and TRBJ2-3, with 7 bases identical to TRBD2. CDR1 SGDLS and CDR2 YYNGEE come from the germline V gene. Trimming at V came to 3 bases and at J to 0 bases, leaving 10 bases not matched to a gene. The CDR3 is made up of 17 amino acids. For the CDR3, the DNA is TGTGCCAGCAGCGACGGACTAGGTGTCATGAGCACAGATACGCAGTATTTT. Its protein product is CASSDGLGVMSTDTQYF.

This chain links TRBV29-1 with TRBJ2-7, with 8 bases identical to TRBD1. The ends lost 4 bases at V and 5 bases at J; junction bases unmatched: 10. There are 14 residues in the CDR3. Germline V CDR1 and CDR2: SQVTM, ANQGSEA. The DNA of the CDR3 is TGCAGCGTTGCAGCCAGGGGGCATGGTAACGAGCAGTACTTC. Its translation: CSVAARGHGNEQYF.

The chain links TRBV7-3 to TRBJ2-7; 9 bases are shared with TRBD2. Germline V CDR1 and CDR2: SGHTA, FQGTGA. This CDR3 contains 13 residues. V lost 6 bases, J lost 5 bases, and 5 bases stayed unmatched. The CDR3 protein is CASRLSGSDEQYF. The CDR3 region has the DNA TGTGCCAGCAGGCTTAGCGGGAGTGACGAGCAGTACTTC. Complete variable domain (other parts from reference TRBV7-3 and TRBJ2-7): GAGVSQTPSNKVTEKGKYVELRCDPISGHTALYWYRQSLGQGPEFLIYFQGTGAADDSGLPNDRFFAVRPEGSVSTLKIQRTERGDSAVYLCASRLSGSDEQYFGPGTRLTVT.

The chain uses TRBV2 and TRBJ2-3; 8 positions match TRBD2. Trimming at V came to 3 bases and at J to 2 bases, leaving 4 bases not matched to a gene. The CDR3 covers 15 residues. Germline CDR1 reads SNHLY; CDR2 reads FYNNEI. CDR3: CASSDPGGPTDTQYF. In DNA, the CDR3 is TGTGCCAGCAGTGATCCGGGAGGGCCCACAGATACGCAGTATTTT.

The V and J genes are TRBV7-2 and TRBJ2-2; D is undetermined. The germline CDR1 and CDR2 sequences are SGHTA and FQGNSA. V shed 5 bases and J shed 0 bases, with 16 bases lying between them. This CDR3 is built from 17 residues. The CDR3 sequence is CASSLDLGQANTGELFF. The DNA of the CDR3 is TGTGCCAGCAGCCTGGATTTAGGTCAGGCGAACACCGGGGAGCTGTTTTTT.

This chain uses TRBV11-2 with TRBJ2-3, with D unresolved. This CDR3 contains 13 residues. Germline loops: CDR1 SGHAT, CDR2 FQNNGV. Trimming took off 5 bases at V and 4 bases at J, with 10 bases between the two ends. The CDR3 DNA reads TGTGCCAGCAGCATTACCAGAGCAGATACGCAGTATTTT. Translated: CASSITRADTQYF.

This chain connects TRBV2 to TRBJ2-7; the D gene is possibly TRBD1 (7 bases). CDR1 SNHLY and CDR2 FYNNEI come from the germline V gene. The CDR3 spans 13 residues. Written as DNA, the CDR3 is TGTGCTACCTATGGCCAGGGGGGCTACGAGCAGTACTTC. It is translated as CATYGQGGYEQYF.

Worth noting for this clone: At one end the junction does not follow the germline gene, possibly because of a read error. This chain connects TRBV6-5 to TRBJ2-6; perhaps TRBD1 as D (5 bases). The CDR3 has 13 residues. In germline, CDR1 is MNHEY, CDR2 SVGAGI. The CDR3: CLTGFLGANVLTF. As DNA, the CDR3 is TGCTTAACAGGTTTTCTGGGGGCCAACGTCCTGACTTTC.

The chain combines TRBV28 with TRBJ1-4; D is possibly TRBD1 (5 bases). V shed 3 bases and J shed 2 bases, with 19 bases lying between them. The CDR3 length is 18 residues. Germline-derived CDR1 and CDR2 are MDHEN and SYDVKM. The CDR3 sequence is CASSFPGGDRWTNEKLFF. CDR3 coding DNA: TGTGCCAGCAGTTTCCCGGGGGGGGATCGGTGGACTAATGAAAAACTGTTTTTT. Looking up the rest from reference TRBV28 and TRBJ1-4 gives the full variable domain: DVKVTQSSRYLVKRTGEKVFLECVQDMDHENMFWYRQDPGLGLRLIYFSYDVKMKEKGDIPEGYSVSREKKERFSLILESASTNQTSMYLCASSFPGGDRWTNEKLFFGSGTQLSVL.

The J gene is TRBJ1-3, the V gene TRBV29-1; 8 bases agree with TRBD1. This CDR3 has 12 amino acids. V gave up 7 bases and J gave up 8 bases; unmatched junction bases: 7. Germline V gives CDR1 SQVTM, CDR2 ANQGSEA. The CDR3 nucleotides are TGCAGCGCAGCGACAGGGGTATACACCATATATTTT. It codes for CSAATGVYTIYF.

The rearrangement uses TRBV18 and TRBJ2-5, with 8 bases that match TRBD2. The CDR3 length is 16 residues. V dropped 6 bases and J dropped 1; count of bases not matched to a gene: 10. The germline V gene encodes CDR1 KGHSH and CDR2 LQKENI. The CDR3 here is CASSQAPGLVQETQYF. In DNA form, the CDR3 reads TGTGCCAGCTCGCAAGCTCCGGGACTAGTCCAAGAGACCCAGTACTTC.